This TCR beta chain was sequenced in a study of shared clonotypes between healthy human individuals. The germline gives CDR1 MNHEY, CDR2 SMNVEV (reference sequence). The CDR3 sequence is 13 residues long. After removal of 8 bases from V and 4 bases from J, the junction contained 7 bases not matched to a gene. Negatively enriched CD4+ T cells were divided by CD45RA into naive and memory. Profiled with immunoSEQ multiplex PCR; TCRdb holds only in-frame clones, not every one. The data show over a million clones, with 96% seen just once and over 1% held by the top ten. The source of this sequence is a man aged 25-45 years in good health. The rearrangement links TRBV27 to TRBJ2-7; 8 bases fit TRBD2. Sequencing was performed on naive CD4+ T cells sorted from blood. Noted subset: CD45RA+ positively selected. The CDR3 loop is CASRAAGGYEQYF. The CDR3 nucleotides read TGTGCCAGCCGGGCGGCGGGAGGTTACGAGCAGTACTTC.